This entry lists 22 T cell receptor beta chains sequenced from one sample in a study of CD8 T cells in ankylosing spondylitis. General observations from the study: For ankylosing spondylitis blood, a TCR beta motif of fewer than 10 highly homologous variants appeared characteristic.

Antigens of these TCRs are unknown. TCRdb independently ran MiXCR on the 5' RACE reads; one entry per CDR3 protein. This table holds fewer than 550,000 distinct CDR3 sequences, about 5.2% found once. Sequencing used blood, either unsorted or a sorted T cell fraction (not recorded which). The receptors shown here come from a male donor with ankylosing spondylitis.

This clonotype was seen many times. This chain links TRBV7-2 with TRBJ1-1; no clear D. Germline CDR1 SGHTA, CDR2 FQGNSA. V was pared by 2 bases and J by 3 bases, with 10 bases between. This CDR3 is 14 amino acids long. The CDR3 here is CASSLSGGYTEAFF. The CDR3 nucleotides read TGTGCCAGCAGCTTAAGTGGAGGATACACTGAAGCTTTCTTT.

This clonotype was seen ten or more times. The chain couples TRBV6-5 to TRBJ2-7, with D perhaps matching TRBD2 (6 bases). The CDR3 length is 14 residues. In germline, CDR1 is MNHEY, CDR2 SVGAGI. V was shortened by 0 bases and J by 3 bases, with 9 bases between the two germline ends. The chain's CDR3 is CASSYSPGLYEQYF. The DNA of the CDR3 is TGTGCCAGCAGTTACTCTCCGGGACTCTACGAGCAGTACTTC.

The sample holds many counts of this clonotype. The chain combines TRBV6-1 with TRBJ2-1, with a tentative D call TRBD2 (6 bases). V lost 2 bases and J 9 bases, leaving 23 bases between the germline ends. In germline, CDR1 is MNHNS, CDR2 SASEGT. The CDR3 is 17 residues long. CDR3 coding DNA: TGTGCCAGCAGTGAAAGCGTCAGGCTAGCGAAGGGAGGTGAGCAGTTCTTC. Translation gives CASSESVRLAKGGEQFF.

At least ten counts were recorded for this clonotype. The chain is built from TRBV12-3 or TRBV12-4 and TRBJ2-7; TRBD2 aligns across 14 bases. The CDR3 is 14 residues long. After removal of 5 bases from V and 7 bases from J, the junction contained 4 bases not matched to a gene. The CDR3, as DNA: TGTGCCAGCAGTGCGGGACTAGCGGGAGTTGAGCAGTACTTC. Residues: CASSAGLAGVEQYF.

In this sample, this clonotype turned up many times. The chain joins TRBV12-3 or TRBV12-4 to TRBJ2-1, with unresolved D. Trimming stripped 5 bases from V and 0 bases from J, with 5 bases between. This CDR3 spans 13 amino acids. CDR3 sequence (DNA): TGTGCCAGCAGTACCTTCTCCTACAATGAGCAGTTCTTC. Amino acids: CASSTFSYNEQFF.

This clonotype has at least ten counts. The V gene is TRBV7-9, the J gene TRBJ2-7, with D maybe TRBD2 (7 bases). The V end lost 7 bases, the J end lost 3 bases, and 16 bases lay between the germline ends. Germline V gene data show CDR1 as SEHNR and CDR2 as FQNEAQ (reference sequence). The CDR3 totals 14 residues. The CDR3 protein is CASTKGGPSYEQYF. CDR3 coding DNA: TGTGCCAGCACCAAGGGGGGGCCCAGCTACGAGCAGTACTTC. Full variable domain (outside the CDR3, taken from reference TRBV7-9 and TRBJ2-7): DTGVSQNPRHKITKRGQNVTFRCDPISEHNRLYWYRQTLGQGPEFLTYFQNEAQLEKSRLLSDRFSAERPKGSFSTLEIQRTEQGDSAMYLCASTKGGPSYEQYFGPGTRLTVT.

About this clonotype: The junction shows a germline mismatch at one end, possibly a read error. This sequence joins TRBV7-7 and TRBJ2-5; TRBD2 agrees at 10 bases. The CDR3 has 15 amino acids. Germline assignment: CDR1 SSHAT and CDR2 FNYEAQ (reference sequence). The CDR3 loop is CASSLKLAGMETQYF. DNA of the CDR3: TGTGCTAGCAGCTTAAAACTAGCGGGAATGGAGACCCAGTACTTC.

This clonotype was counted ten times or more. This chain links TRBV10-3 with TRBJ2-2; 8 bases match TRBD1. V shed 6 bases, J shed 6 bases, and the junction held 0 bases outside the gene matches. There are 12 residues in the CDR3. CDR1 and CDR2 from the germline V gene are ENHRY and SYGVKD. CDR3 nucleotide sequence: TGTGCCATCAGGACAGGGGCCGGGGAGCTGTTTTTT. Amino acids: CAIRTGAGELFF.

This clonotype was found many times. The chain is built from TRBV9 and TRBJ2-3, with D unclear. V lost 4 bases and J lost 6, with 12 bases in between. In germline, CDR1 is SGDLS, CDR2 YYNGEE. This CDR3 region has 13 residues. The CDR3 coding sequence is TGTGCCAGCAGCCCCTCGGTAAGGGATACGCAGTATTTT. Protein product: CASSPSVRDTQYF.

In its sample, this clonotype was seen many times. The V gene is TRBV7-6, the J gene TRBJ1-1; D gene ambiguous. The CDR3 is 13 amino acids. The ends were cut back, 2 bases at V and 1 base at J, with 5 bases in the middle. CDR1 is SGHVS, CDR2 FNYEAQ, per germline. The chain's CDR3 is CASSLSWNTEAFF. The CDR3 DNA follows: TGTGCCAGCAGCTTAAGTTGGAACACTGAAGCTTTCTTT.

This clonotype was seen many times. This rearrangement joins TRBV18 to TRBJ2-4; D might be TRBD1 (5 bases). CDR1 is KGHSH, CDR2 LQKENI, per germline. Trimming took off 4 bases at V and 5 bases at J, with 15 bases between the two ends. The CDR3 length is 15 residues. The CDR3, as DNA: TGTGCCAGCTCACTTAAAGGAACAGGACAAAACATTCAGTACTTC. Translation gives CASSLKGTGQNIQYF.

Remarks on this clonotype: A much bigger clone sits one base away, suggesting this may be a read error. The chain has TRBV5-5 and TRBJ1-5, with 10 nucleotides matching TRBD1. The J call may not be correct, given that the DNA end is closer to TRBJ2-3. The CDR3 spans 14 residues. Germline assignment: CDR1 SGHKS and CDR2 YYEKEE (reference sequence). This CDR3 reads CASSLWDRGQPQYF. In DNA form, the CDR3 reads TGTGCCAGCAGCTTGTGGGACAGGGGTCAGCCCCAGTATTTT.

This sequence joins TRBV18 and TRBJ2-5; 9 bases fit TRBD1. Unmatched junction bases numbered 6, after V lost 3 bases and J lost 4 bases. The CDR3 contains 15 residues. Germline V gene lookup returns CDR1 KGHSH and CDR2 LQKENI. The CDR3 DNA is TGTGCCAGCTCACCTTCTCCGGGACAGGGAGAGACCCAGTACTTC. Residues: CASSPSPGQGETQYF.

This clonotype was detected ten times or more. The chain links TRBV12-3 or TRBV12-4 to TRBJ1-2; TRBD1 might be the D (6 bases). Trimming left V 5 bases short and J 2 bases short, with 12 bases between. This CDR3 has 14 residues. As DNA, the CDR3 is TGTGCCAGCAGTCGCCAGGGGCACAACTATGGCTACACCTTC. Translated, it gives CASSRQGHNYGYTF.

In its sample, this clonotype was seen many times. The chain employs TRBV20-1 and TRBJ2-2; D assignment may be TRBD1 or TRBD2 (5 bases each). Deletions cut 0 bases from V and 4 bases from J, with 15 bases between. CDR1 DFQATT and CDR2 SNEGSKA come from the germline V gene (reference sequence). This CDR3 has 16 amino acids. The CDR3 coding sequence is TGCAGTGCTAGAGATTTTGGGGGAAAGGGCACCGGGGAGCTGTTTTTT. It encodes CSARDFGGKGTGELFF.

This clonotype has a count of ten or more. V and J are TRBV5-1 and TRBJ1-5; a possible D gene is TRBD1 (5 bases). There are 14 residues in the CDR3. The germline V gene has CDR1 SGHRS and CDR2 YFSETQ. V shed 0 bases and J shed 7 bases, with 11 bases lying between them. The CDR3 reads CASSLGDPGQPQHF. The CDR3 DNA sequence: TGCGCCAGCAGCTTGGGGGACCCAGGGCAGCCCCAGCATTTT.

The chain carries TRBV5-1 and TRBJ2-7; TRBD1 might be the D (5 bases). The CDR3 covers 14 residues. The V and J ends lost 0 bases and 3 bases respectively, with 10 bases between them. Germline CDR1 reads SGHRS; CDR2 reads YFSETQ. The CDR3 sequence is CASSLARVGYEQYF. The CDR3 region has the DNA TGCGCCAGCAGCTTGGCCAGGGTAGGCTACGAGCAGTACTTC. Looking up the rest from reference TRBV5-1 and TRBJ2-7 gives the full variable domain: KAGVTQTPRYLIKTRGQQVTLSCSPISGHRSVSWYQQTPGQGLQFLFEYFSETQRNKGNFPGRFSGRQFSNSRSEMNVSTLELGDSALYLCASSLARVGYEQYFGPGTRLTVT.

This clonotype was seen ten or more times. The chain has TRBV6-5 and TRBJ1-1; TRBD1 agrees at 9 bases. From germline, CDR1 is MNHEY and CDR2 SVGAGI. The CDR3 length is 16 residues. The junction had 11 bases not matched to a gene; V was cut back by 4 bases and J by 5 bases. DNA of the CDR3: TGTGCCAGCAGTTTCATTCCGGGACAGGGATTGACTGAAGCTTTCTTT. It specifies CASSFIPGQGLTEAFF.

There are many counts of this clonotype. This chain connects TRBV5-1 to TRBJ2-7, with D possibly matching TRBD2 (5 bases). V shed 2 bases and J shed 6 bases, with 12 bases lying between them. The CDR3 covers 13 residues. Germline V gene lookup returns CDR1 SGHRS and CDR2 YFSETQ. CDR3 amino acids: CASSFGVLREQYF. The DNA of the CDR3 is TGCGCCAGCAGCTTCGGGGTTCTCCGCGAGCAGTACTTC. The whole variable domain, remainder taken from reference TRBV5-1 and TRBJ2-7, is KAGVTQTPRYLIKTRGQQVTLSCSPISGHRSVSWYQQTPGQGLQFLFEYFSETQRNKGNFPGRFSGRQFSNSRSEMNVSTLELGDSALYLCASSFGVLREQYFGPGTRLTVT.

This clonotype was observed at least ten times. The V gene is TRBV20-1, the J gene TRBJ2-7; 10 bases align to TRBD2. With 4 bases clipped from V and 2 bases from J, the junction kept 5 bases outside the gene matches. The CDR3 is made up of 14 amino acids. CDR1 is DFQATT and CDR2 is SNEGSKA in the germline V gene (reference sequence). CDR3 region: CSATTSGGAYEQYF. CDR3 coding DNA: TGCAGTGCTACAACAAGCGGGGGGGCCTACGAGCAGTACTTC.

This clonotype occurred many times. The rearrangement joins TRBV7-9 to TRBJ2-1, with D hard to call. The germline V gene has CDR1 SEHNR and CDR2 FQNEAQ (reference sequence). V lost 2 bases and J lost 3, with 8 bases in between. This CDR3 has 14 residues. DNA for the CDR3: TGTGCCAGCAGCTTATACAGTTTCTACAATGAGCAGTTCTTC. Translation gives CASSLYSFYNEQFF.

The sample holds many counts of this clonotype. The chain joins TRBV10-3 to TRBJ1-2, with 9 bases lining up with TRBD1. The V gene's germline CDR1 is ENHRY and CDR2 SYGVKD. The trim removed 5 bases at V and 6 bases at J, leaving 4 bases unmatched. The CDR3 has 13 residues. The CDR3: CAISPQGADGYTF. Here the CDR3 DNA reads TGTGCCATCAGTCCACAGGGGGCCGATGGCTACACCTTC.